This T cell receptor (beta chain) was found in a study of blood T cell repertoires in COVID-19. Germline V lookup: CDR1 SGHRS, CDR2 YFSETQ. The CDR3 loop spans 21 amino acids. V dropped 4 bases and J dropped 0; count of bases not matched to a gene: 16. The method was immunoSEQ multiplex PCR; TCRdb's version includes in-frame clones alone and lacks a portion of them. The sample has more than 90,000 clones; around 84% are singletons. This clone was seen a handful of times. The sequence derives from an older man with acute or convalescent COVID-19. The sample taken for sequencing was peripheral blood. The chain carries TRBV5-1 and TRBJ2-1; 13 bases map to TRBD2. The CDR3 DNA reads as TGCGCCAGCAGCAGGGGACTAGCGGGACTTAAAATATTTAGCTCCTACAATGAGCAGTTCTTC. It specifies CASSRGLAGLKIFSSYNEQFF.